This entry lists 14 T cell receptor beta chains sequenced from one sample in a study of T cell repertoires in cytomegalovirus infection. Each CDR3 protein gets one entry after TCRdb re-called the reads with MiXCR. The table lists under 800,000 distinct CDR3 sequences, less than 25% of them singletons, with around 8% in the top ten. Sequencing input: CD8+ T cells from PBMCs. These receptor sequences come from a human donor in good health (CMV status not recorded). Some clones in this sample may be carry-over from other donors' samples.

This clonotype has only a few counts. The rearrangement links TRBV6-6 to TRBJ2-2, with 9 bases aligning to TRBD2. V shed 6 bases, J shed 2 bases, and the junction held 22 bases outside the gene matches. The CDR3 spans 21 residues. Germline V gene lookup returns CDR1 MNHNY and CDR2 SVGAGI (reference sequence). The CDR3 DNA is TGTGCCAGCAGACAACGGGGCCCCCCGCGGCTAGCGGGACCTAACACCGGGGAGCTGTTTTTT. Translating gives CASRQRGPPRLAGPNTGELFF.

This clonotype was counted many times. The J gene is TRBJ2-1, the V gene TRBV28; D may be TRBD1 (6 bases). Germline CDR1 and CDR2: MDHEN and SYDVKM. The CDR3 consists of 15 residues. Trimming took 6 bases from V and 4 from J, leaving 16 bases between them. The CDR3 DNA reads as TGTGCCAGCAGAGAGACAGGCCCAATATACAATGAGCAGTTCTTC. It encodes CASRETGPIYNEQFF. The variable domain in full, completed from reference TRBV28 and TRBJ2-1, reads DVKVTQSSRYLVKRTGEKVFLECVQDMDHENMFWYRQDPGLGLRLIYFSYDVKMKEKGDIPEGYSVSREKKERFSLILESASTNQTSMYLCASRETGPIYNEQFFGPGTRLTVL.

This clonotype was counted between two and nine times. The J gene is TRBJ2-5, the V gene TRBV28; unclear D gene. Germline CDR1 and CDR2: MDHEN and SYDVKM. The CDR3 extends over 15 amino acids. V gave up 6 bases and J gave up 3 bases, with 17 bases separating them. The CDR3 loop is CASSERTRHEETQYF. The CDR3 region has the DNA TGTGCCAGCAGCGAAAGGACCCGACATGAAGAGACCCAGTACTTC.

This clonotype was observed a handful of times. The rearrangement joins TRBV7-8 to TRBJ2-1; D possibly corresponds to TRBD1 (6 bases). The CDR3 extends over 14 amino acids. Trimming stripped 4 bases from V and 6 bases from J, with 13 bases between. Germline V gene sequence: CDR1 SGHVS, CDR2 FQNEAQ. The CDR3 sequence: CASSSRVRGNEQFF. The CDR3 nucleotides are TGTGCCAGCAGCTCCAGGGTCAGGGGCAATGAGCAGTTCTTC.

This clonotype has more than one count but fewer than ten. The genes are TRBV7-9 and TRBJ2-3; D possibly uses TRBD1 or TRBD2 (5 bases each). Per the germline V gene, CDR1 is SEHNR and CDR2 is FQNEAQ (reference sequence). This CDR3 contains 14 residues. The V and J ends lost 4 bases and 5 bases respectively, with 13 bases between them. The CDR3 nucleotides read TGTGCCAGCAGCTCCAGGGCTAGCCGAGATACGCAGTATTTT. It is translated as CASSSRASRDTQYF.

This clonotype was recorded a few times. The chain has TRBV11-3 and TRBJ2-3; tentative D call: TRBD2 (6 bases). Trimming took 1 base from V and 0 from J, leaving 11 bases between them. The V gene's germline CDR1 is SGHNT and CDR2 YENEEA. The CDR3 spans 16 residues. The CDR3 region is CASSLGVGSSTDTQYF. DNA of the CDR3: TGTGCCAGCAGCTTAGGGGTCGGGAGCAGCACAGATACGCAGTATTTT.

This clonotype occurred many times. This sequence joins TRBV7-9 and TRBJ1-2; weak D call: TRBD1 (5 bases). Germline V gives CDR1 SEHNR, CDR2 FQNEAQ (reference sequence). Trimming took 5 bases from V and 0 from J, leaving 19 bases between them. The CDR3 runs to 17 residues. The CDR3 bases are TGTGCCAGCAGCCCTTACCCTCCGACAGCCTCTAACTATGGCTACACCTTC. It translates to CASSPYPPTASNYGYTF.

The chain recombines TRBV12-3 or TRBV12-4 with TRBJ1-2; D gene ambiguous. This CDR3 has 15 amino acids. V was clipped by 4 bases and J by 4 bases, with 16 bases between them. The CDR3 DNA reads TGTGCCAGCAGTTCAAGACGGAACCAGGCCTATGGCTACACCTTC. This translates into CASSSRRNQAYGYTF.

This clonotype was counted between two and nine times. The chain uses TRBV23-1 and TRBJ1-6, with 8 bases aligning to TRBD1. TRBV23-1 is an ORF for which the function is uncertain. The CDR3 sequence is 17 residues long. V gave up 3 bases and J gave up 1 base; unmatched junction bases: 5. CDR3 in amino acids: CASSQDRVGSYNSPLHF. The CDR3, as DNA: TGCGCCAGCAGTCAGGACAGGGTGGGATCCTATAATTCACCCCTCCACTTT.

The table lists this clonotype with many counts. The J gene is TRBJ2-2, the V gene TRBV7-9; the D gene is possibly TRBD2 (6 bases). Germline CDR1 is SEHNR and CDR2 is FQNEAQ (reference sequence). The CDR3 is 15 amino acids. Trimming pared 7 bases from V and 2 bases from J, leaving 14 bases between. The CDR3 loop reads CASTSGLFNTGELFF. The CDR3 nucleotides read TGTGCCAGCACCTCGGGACTTTTTAACACCGGGGAGCTGTTTTTT. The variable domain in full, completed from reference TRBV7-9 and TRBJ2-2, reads DTGVSQNPRHKITKRGQNVTFRCDPISEHNRLYWYRQTLGQGPEFLTYFQNEAQLEKSRLLSDRFSAERPKGSFSTLEIQRTEQGDSAMYLCASTSGLFNTGELFFGEGSRLTVL.

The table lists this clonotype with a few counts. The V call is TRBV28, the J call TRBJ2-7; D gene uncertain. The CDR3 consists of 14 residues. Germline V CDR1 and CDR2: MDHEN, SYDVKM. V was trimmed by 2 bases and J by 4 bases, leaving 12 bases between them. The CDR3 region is CASSLRGRQYEQYV. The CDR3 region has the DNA TGTGCCAGCAGTTTACGTGGGCGTCAGTACGAGCAGTACGTC.

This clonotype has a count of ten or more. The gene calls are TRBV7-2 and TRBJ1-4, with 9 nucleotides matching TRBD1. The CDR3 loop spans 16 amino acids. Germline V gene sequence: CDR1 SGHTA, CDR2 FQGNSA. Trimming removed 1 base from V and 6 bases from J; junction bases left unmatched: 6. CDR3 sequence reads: CASSLESWTGDEKLFF. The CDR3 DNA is TGTGCCAGCAGCTTAGAATCGTGGACAGGGGATGAAAAACTGTTTTTT.

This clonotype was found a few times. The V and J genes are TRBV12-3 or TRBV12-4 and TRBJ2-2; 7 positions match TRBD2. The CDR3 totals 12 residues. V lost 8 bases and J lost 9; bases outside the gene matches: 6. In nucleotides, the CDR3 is TGTGCCAGCCGAGTGGGAGGGCGGGAGCTGTTTTTT. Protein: CASRVGGRELFF.

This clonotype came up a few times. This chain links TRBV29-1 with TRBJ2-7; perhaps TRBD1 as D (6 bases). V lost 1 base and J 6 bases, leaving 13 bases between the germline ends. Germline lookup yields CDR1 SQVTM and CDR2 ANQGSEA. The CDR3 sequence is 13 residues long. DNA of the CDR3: TGCAGCGTTGAAGGGTACAGGGTGGGCGAGCAGTACTTC. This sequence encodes CSVEGYRVGEQYF.